This note documents a single TCR beta chain sequence. Profiled with immunoSEQ multiplex PCR; TCRdb holds only in-frame clones, not every one. The sample holds over 35,000 clones, around 85% seen once. This entry comes from a study of blood T cell repertoires in COVID-19. The CDR3 runs 15 residues. Germline CDR1 reads SGHRS; CDR2 reads YFSETQ. The V end was cut by 0 bases, the J end by 0 bases, with 8 bases between. This sequence joins TRBV5-1 and TRBJ2-3, with D unclear. The source of this sequence is a human donor with acute or convalescent COVID-19. The donor label of this sample is uncertain. Specimen: peripheral blood. CDR3 bases: TGCGCCAGCAGCTTGGATCCCCAAAGCACAGATACGCAGTATTTT. Translation gives CASSLDPQSTDTQYF.